This record covers a single TCR beta chain. The method was immunoSEQ multiplex PCR; TCRdb's version includes in-frame clones alone and lacks a portion of them. The data hold approximately 31,000 clones, with 90% observed a single time. These data are taken from a study of T cell changes during pregnancy in multiple sclerosis. The sample was CD8+ T cells from peripheral blood mononuclear cells, taken in the second trimester of pregnancy. This receptor was obtained from a female donor with multiple sclerosis, enrolled in a pregnancy study.

Here the CDR3 DNA reads TGTGCCAGCAGTTTATATCAGGGGTCGAATCAGCCCCAGCATTTT. This sequence encodes CASSLYQGSNQPQHF. The V gene is TRBV27, the J gene TRBJ1-5, with a weak D call TRBD1 (6 bases). With 1 base removed from V and 4 bases from J, the gap between germline ends came to 11 bases. The CDR3 spans 15 residues. CDR1 and CDR2 from the germline V gene are MNHEY and SMNVEV (reference sequence).